The 24 T cell receptor beta chains given below trace back to one sample, sequenced in a study of cytomegalovirus exposure and HLA in healthy donors. The PCR had 60 Vbeta and 13 Jbeta primers. Assay: immunoSEQ multiplex PCR; the TCRdb copy retains only in-frame clones and omits some. Here the sample spans 95,000 to 110,000 clones, 82% being singletons. Sequencing was performed on PBMCs. The receptor source for this set is a man aged 25-40 years in good health and CMV-seropositive.

The rearrangement links TRBV29-1 to TRBJ2-7; 7 positions agree with TRBD1. The CDR3 loop spans 13 amino acids. Germline CDR1 and CDR2: SQVTM and ANQGSEA. The trim removed 4 bases at V and 2 bases at J, leaving 5 bases unmatched. The DNA of the CDR3 is TGCAGCGTTGTAGGGACAGTAACCTACGAGCAGTACTTC. Residues: CSVVGTVTYEQYF.

J is TRBJ1-1 and V is TRBV7-2, with TRBD1 matching 9 bases. V lost 3 bases and J lost 9; bases outside the gene matches: 8. Germline loops: CDR1 SGHTA, CDR2 FQGNSA. CDR3 length: 14 residues. This chain's CDR3 is CASSFAPGQGKAFF. The CDR3 region has the DNA TGTGCCAGCAGCTTCGCCCCCGGACAGGGGAAAGCTTTCTTT. Full variable domain (rest looked up from reference TRBV7-2 and TRBJ1-1): GAGVSQSPSNKVTEKGKDVELRCDPISGHTALYWYRQSLGQGLEFLIYFQGNSAPDKSGLPSDRFSAERTGGSVSTLTIQRTQQEDSAVYLCASSFAPGQGKAFFGQGTRLTVV.

The CDR3 here is CASSQGGSDGYTF. The CDR3 DNA sequence: TGTGCCAGCAGCCAGGGCGGGTCGGATGGCTACACCTTC. The chain combines TRBV4-2 with TRBJ1-2; D uncertain. The length of the CDR3 is 13 residues. Trimming took 3 bases from V and 6 from J, leaving 11 bases between them. CDR1 is LGHNA, CDR2 YNFKEQ, per germline.

The genes are TRBV9 and TRBJ2-5; D unresolved. The germline CDR1 and CDR2 sequences are SGDLS and YYNGEE. The CDR3 sequence is 16 residues long. Trimming cost V 4 bases and J 1 base, with 17 bases left between them. The CDR3 loop is CASSLMAAASQETQYF. The CDR3 DNA sequence: TGTGCCAGCAGCCTTATGGCGGCCGCTTCCCAAGAGACCCAGTACTTC.

V and J are TRBV19 and TRBJ1-5; a possible D gene is TRBD1 (6 bases). This CDR3 contains 13 residues. Germline V lookup: CDR1 LNHDA, CDR2 SQIVND (reference sequence). V lost 7 bases and J 7 bases, leaving 14 bases between the germline ends. The DNA of the CDR3 is TGTGCCAGTAACCAGGGGCCTAGGCAGCCCCAGCATTTT. Encoded protein: CASNQGPRQPQHF.

The chain is built from TRBV6-6 and TRBJ2-5, with D possibly being TRBD1 (7 bases). The DNA end is more similar to TRBJ2-7, so the J call may be wrong. The length of the CDR3 is 13 residues. Germline assignment: CDR1 MNHNY and CDR2 SVGAGI (reference sequence). The CDR3 region has the DNA TGTGCCAGCGCCAGGGGGGCTACCTACGAGCAGTACTTC. This encodes CASARGATYEQYF.

The chain recombines TRBV12-5 with TRBJ1-1, with D unresolved. V gave up 4 bases and J gave up 5 bases, with 17 bases separating them. Germline assignment: CDR1 LGHNT and CDR2 FRNRAP. The CDR3 contains 15 residues. CDR3 amino acids: CASGWEAEGDTEAFF. CDR3 DNA: TGTGCTAGTGGTTGGGAGGCGGAGGGAGATACTGAAGCTTTCTTT.

The rearrangement links TRBV19 to TRBJ2-1; 10 nucleotides line up with TRBD1. V lost 8 bases to trimming and J lost 5 bases; unmatched junction nucleotides: 6. Germline CDR1 and CDR2: LNHDA and SQIVND (reference sequence). CDR3 size: 14 residues. CDR3 sequence: CASGGQGLNNEQFF. For the CDR3, the DNA is TGTGCCAGTGGGGGACAGGGGTTGAACAATGAGCAGTTCTTC.

The V gene is TRBV20-1, the J gene TRBJ1-1, with 9 bases aligning to TRBD1. Germline V gene lookup returns CDR1 DFQATT and CDR2 SNEGSKA (reference sequence). The CDR3 runs to 10 residues. CDR3 amino acids: CRGQGTEAFF. CDR3 bases: TGCAGGGGACAGGGTACTGAAGCTTTCTTT.

The rearrangement links TRBV5-1 to TRBJ1-4; the D gene is possibly TRBD1 (6 bases). V was pared by 4 bases and J by 6 bases, with 13 bases between. Germline CDR1 is SGHRS and CDR2 is YFSETQ. CDR3 length equals 14 residues. The CDR3 DNA sequence: TGCGCCAGCAGCGGGGGGGCGAGGGATGAAAAACTGTTTTTT. Protein product: CASSGGARDEKLFF.

V usage is TRBV25-1 and J usage is TRBJ1-2, with D maybe TRBD1 (5 bases). Trimming pared 6 bases from V and 5 bases from J, leaving 10 bases between. The CDR3 is made up of 12 amino acids. Germline loops: CDR1 MGHDK, CDR2 SYGVNS. The CDR3, as DNA: TGTGCCAGCAGCCACTCAGGGTATGGCTACACCTTC. Protein sequence: CASSHSGYGYTF.

This sequence joins TRBV28 and TRBJ1-2; possible D gene TRBD1, 5 bases. This CDR3 has 13 amino acids. Trimming pared 4 bases from V and 4 bases from J, leaving 10 bases between. Looked up from germline, CDR1 is MDHEN and CDR2 is SYDVKM. CDR3 protein: CASSSTVVYGYTF. CDR3 sequence (DNA): TGTGCCAGCAGTTCGACAGTTGTCTATGGCTACACCTTC.

The CDR3 DNA sequence: TGTGCCAGCTCACCCCTTCTAGCGGGGGGCCGAAACAATGAGCAGTTCTTC. It is translated as CASSPLLAGGRNNEQFF. The gene calls are TRBV18 and TRBJ2-1, with TRBD2 matching 11 bases. Unmatched junction bases numbered 9, after V lost 3 bases and J lost 5 bases. The CDR3 consists of 17 residues. CDR1 KGHSH and CDR2 LQKENI come from the germline V gene. The full variable domain, rest sourced from reference TRBV18 and TRBJ2-1, is NAGVMQNPRHLVRRRGQEARLRCSPMKGHSHVYWYRQLPEEGLKFMVYLQKENIIDESGMPKERFSAEFPKEGPSILRIQQVVRGDSAAYFCASSPLLAGGRNNEQFFGPGTRLTVL.

The sample holds a few counts of this clone. A junction boundary mismatches the germline segment, possibly from a read error. The chain combines TRBV7-9 with TRBJ2-2, with TRBD2 matching over 11 bases. Germline CDR1 is SEHNR and CDR2 is FQNEAQ (reference sequence). CDR3 length equals 18 residues. The CDR3 is CSSSLADATSGGVGELFF. DNA of the CDR3: TGTTCCAGCAGCTTAGCGGATGCTACTAGCGGGGGCGTAGGGGAGCTGTTTTTT. The whole variable domain, remainder taken from reference TRBV7-9 and TRBJ2-2, is DTGVSQNPRHKITKRGQNVTFRCDPISEHNRLYWYRQTLGQGPEFLTYFQNEAQLEKSRLLSDRFSAERPKGSFSTLEIQRTEQGDSAMYLCSSSLADATSGGVGELFFGEGSRLTVL.

A remark on this clone: The junction differs from germline at one of its ends, possibly a read error. The rearrangement joins TRBV25-1 to TRBJ1-2, with TRBD1 identical over 8 bases. There are 16 residues in the CDR3. Germline assignment: CDR1 MGHDK and CDR2 SYGVNS. The CDR3 here is CASSEGTGFANYGCTF. The CDR3 DNA reads as TGTGCCAGCAGTGAGGGGACAGGTTTTGCTAACTATGGCTGCACCTTC.

The chain links TRBV5-1 to TRBJ1-3; D uncertain. Germline CDR1 reads SGHRS; CDR2 reads YFSETQ. V lost 1 base, J lost 3 bases, and 14 bases lay in between. The CDR3 sequence is 16 residues long. The CDR3 DNA is TGCGCCAGCAGCTTGATAGGAGCCGGGAGTGGAAACACCATATATTTT. Amino acids: CASSLIGAGSGNTIYF. The entire variable domain, with the rest obtained from reference TRBV5-1 and TRBJ1-3, is as follows: KAGVTQTPRYLIKTRGQQVTLSCSPISGHRSVSWYQQTPGQGLQFLFEYFSETQRNKGNFPGRFSGRQFSNSRSEMNVSTLELGDSALYLCASSLIGAGSGNTIYFGEGSWLTVV.

The chain uses TRBV7-9 and TRBJ2-5; possibly TRBD1 for D (6 bases). This CDR3 has 14 amino acids. Trimming removed 3 bases at V and 5 bases at J, with 13 bases between. Per germline, CDR1 SEHNR and CDR2 FQNEAQ (reference sequence). The CDR3 coding sequence is TGTGCCAGCAGCTTGGCAGGGGCAGGCGAGACCCAGTACTTC. Translation gives CASSLAGAGETQYF.

About this clone itself: The junction and the germline gene differ at one end; a read error may be behind it. The chain uses TRBV7-9 and TRBJ2-2; a possible D gene is TRBD2 (6 bases). The CDR3 covers 18 residues. CDR1 is SEHNR, CDR2 FQNEAQ, per germline (reference sequence). The CDR3 nucleotides are TGTTCCAGCAGCTTAACTACTGCTAGCGTGTCGAACACCGGGGAGCTGTTTTTT. Its protein is CSSSLTTASVSNTGELFF.

V gene TRBV4-1 combines with J gene TRBJ1-2; 8 nucleotides line up with TRBD1. Germline V gives CDR1 MGHRA, CDR2 YSYEKL. The J segment lost 6 bases and the V segment lost 0 bases, leaving 18 bases of the junction unmatched. CDR3 length: 19 residues. The CDR3 region is CASSQDSSLTGASVDGYTF. CDR3 DNA: TGCGCCAGCAGCCAAGATTCTTCATTGACAGGGGCGAGTGTGGATGGCTACACCTTC.

The chain combines TRBV6-5 with TRBJ1-2; 7 bases align to TRBD1. The CDR3 has 15 residues. The ends lost 0 bases at V and 4 bases at J; junction bases unmatched: 5. Germline CDR1 reads MNHEY; CDR2 reads SVGAGI. Written as DNA, the CDR3 is TGTGCCAGCAGTTACTCGGAATCAGGGGGCTATGGCTACACCTTC. Protein product: CASSYSESGGYGYTF.

V and J are TRBV4-2 and TRBJ2-1, with 13 bases aligning to TRBD2. This CDR3 region has 15 residues. The V gene's germline CDR1 is LGHNA and CDR2 YNFKEQ. Losses at the gene ends were 5 bases for V and 6 bases for J; bases not matched to a gene: 4. The CDR3, as DNA: TGTGCCAGCAGCTCACGACTAGCGGGGGGCAATGAGCAGTTCTTC. As protein: CASSSRLAGGNEQFF.

This clone turned up a few times. The CDR3 DNA sequence: TGTGCCAGCAGCCATCGCGGGGGTAGCACAGATACGCAGTATTTT. Protein: CASSHRGGSTDTQYF. This rearrangement joins TRBV4-2 to TRBJ2-3; 7 bases fit TRBD2. Germline V gives CDR1 LGHNA, CDR2 YNFKEQ. The CDR3 loop spans 15 amino acids. The V segment lost 3 bases and the J segment 0 bases; nucleotides outside the gene matches: 3.

The CDR3 nucleotides read TGTGCCAGTGGGGGGGAGGGTGGAGAACTGTTTTTT. The encoded protein is CASGGEGGELFF. The J gene is TRBJ1-4, the V gene TRBV6-6; perhaps TRBD1 as D (5 bases). This CDR3 has 12 residues. The germline CDR1 and CDR2 sequences are MNHNY and SVGAGI (reference sequence). Trimming removed 9 bases from V and 12 bases from J, with 17 bases in between.

This rearrangement joins TRBV7-6 to TRBJ1-4; 8 bases map to TRBD1. The V segment lost 4 bases and the J segment 6 bases; nucleotides outside the gene matches: 7. The germline V gene encodes CDR1 SGHVS and CDR2 FNYEAQ. CDR3 size: 15 residues. CDR3 protein: CASSSPGTGDEKLFF. The CDR3 coding sequence is TGTGCCAGCAGCTCCCCCGGGACAGGAGATGAAAAACTGTTTTTT.